This T cell receptor (beta chain) was profiled in a study of T cell responses to AZD1222 COVID-19 vaccine. Looking at the study overall: Researchers grouped second doses given at about 4 or about 12 weeks into one pool.

The V gene's germline CDR1 is DFQATT and CDR2 SNEGSKA (reference sequence). V shed 3 bases and J 3 bases; nucleotides not matched to a gene: 4. The CDR3 loop spans 13 amino acids. Some clones are missing from TCRdb's copy, which holds only in-frame ones; the method was immunoSEQ multiplex PCR. Among approximately 140,000 clones listed, under 95% were seen once. The chain carries TRBV20-1 and TRBJ1-2; 7 bases line up with TRBD1. This TCR was recovered from an adult in good health. The sample here was peripheral blood, taken on day 0 of AZD1222 vaccination. The CDR3 is CSASIRGYYGYTF. CDR3 sequence (DNA): TGCAGTGCTAGTATCAGGGGGTACTATGGCTACACCTTC.